Listed below are T cell receptor beta chains from one sample, sequenced in a study of shared clonotypes between healthy human individuals. Clones were sequenced by immunoSEQ multiplex PCR, and TCRdb holds only the in-frame ones, with some missing. The sample holds under 1,900,000 clones, approximately 98.5% seen once. Material for sequencing was naive CD4+ T cells sorted from blood. Receptors originate from a man aged 30-40 years in good health. Each CDR3 is given with its conserved first and last residue. Each record gives: CDR3 DNA, CDR3 protein, V gene, clone size, J gene, D gene. D genes are given only for firm matches. Not all rows give a size; the values are once, few, many and, for expanded clones, a class.

TGTGCCAGCAGCTTAAGGACAGGGGGCCTACCCCGGGAGCTGTTTTTT CASSLRTGGLPRELFF TRBV11-2 NA TRBJ2-2 TRBD1
TGTGCCAGCAGTGAATCTGGGCTTGAGCAGTTCTTC CASSESGLEQFF TRBV6-1 NA TRBJ2-1 NA
TGTGCCAGCAGACAAGACAGGGGGAGGCAAGAGACCCAGTACTTC CASRQDRGRQETQYF TRBV6-5 NA TRBJ2-5 TRBD1
TGCGCCAGCAGCTTAAAATCAACAGGGGCTGAAGCTTTCTTT CASSLKSTGAEAFF TRBV5-1 NA TRBJ1-1 TRBD1
TGTGCCAGCAGTTTGTACGCGGGACTAGCGGGAGACTACAATGAGCAGTTCTTC CASSLYAGLAGDYNEQFF TRBV27 once TRBJ2-1 TRBD2
TGTGCCAGCAGCTCCAGGACAGGGGCCTACGAGCAGTACTTC CASSSRTGAYEQYF TRBV7-9 NA TRBJ2-7 TRBD1
TGTGCCAGCAGCCTCGGGCTAGCGGGAGAAGAGACCCAGTACTTC CASSLGLAGEETQYF TRBV5-6 NA TRBJ2-5 TRBD2
TGCACCAGCATGACTAAAAAAGAGACCCAGTACTTC CTSMTKKETQYF TRBV1 NA TRBJ2-5 NA
TGCAGCGTGACAGGGGGCAGTGGCTACACCTTC CSVTGGSGYTF TRBV29-1 NA TRBJ1-2 TRBD1
TGTGCCAGCAGTCCAGACAGGGAACGTGGCTACACCTTC CASSPDRERGYTF TRBV28 NA TRBJ1-2 TRBD1
TGTGCCAGCAGCAAGTCGGATGGGGGTGGAAACACCATATATTTT CASSKSDGGGNTIYF TRBV11-3 NA TRBJ1-3 NA
TGTGCCAGCAGCTTAGGAGACAGGGAGTCTGAAAAACTGTTTTTT CASSLGDRESEKLFF TRBV7-6 NA TRBJ1-4 TRBD1
TGTGCCAGCAGACTGGGGGACAGGGTTGGTATGGAGACCCAGTACTTC CASRLGDRVGMETQYF TRBV28 NA TRBJ2-5 TRBD1
TGCGCCAGCAGCGTCCAACAGGGGGGTGGAAACATTCAGTACTTC CASSVQQGGGNIQYF TRBV5-1 NA TRBJ2-4 TRBD1
TGCGCCAGCAGCCAAGATTGGCGACAGGGACGTGAAAAACTGTTTTTT CASSQDWRQGREKLFF TRBV4-3 once TRBJ1-4 TRBD1
TGTGCCAGCAGCGGCTGGGGGGGGACAAGCAATCAGCCCCAGCATTTT CASSGWGGTSNQPQHF TRBV7-9 NA TRBJ1-5 NA
TGTGCCAGCTCTCTTGAGGGAGGGGTGGAGACCCAGTACTTC CASSLEGGVETQYF TRBV6-5 NA TRBJ2-5 TRBD2
TGTGCCAGCAGCGTAGCGGGGGCTCGCTACGAGCAGTACTTC CASSVAGARYEQYF TRBV5-5 NA TRBJ2-7 TRBD2
TGCGCCAGCTCAGCACAGGGACCGGTTAACTCTGGAAACACCATATATTTT CASSAQGPVNSGNTIYF TRBV5-1 once TRBJ1-3 NA
TGTGCCAGCAGCGTAGCGGGGGGAGGGCCGGGAGATACGCAGTATTTT CASSVAGGGPGDTQYF TRBV9 NA TRBJ2-3 TRBD2
TGTGCCAGCAGCTTGCAGGGTATCTCCCACGAGCAGTACTTC CASSLQGISHEQYF TRBV5-6 NA TRBJ2-7 NA
TGTGCCAGCAGCGGTACGGACAGGAGGAACACTGAAGCTTTCTTT CASSGTDRRNTEAFF TRBV5-4 NA TRBJ1-1 TRBD1
TGTGCCAGTAGTATACTAGCGGGAGGATTTAGCACAGATACGCAGTATTTT CASSILAGGFSTDTQYF TRBV19 NA TRBJ2-3 TRBD2
TGTGCCAGCAGTTTAGATGCCAGGGGTAACTATGGCTACACCTTC CASSLDARGNYGYTF TRBV27 NA TRBJ1-2 NA